The following is a T cell receptor beta chain sequence with its context. Its matching antigen is unknown. Trimming stripped 4 bases from V and 9 bases from J, with 21 bases between. Germline CDR1 reads SGHDN; CDR2 reads FVKESK. There are 15 residues in the CDR3. During colonoscopy, one to two rectal pinch biopsies were collected. This record comes from a study of pediatric ulcerative colitis. Findings of the study overall: A couple of rectal CDR3 clonotypes occurred in all ulcerative colitis patients.

Samples were sequenced at Survey level, maximum 500,000 reads. The assay was immunoSEQ multiplex PCR, and TCRdb's table has in-frame clones only and misses some. The table shows about 35,000 clones, with roughly three quarters occurring only once. The TCR was taken from a boy between 10 and 17 years old with mild ulcerative colitis. V and J are TRBV14 and TRBJ1-1, with D possibly TRBD1 on 5 matching bases. Sequences were obtained from gut tissue. In DNA, the CDR3 is TGTGCCAGCAGCCTGGATCCTACCAGGGAAACCAAAGCTTTCTTT. This sequence encodes CASSLDPTRETKAFF.